The T cell receptor beta chain described here comes from a study of T cell responses to AZD1222 COVID-19 vaccine. Overall study results and limits: Distributed over spike, vaccine-associated CD4 TCRs predominated at 160-218 and 743-854.

V lost 5 bases to trimming and J lost 6 bases, with 11 bases between them. The germline V gene encodes CDR1 MNHEY and CDR2 SVGEGT. The CDR3 consists of 12 residues. As regards this clone: Its target is unknown.

Assay: immunoSEQ multiplex PCR; the TCRdb copy retains only in-frame clones and omits some. The repertoire holds about 150,000 clones, with roughly 91% as singletons. The TCR originated in an adult in good health. The chain uses TRBV6-2 or TRBV6-3 and TRBJ2-7, with D possibly matching TRBD1 (5 bases). The source was peripheral blood, collected on day 0 of AZD1222 vaccination. The CDR3 coding sequence is TGTGCCAGCAGTGATATCAGGGTCGAGCAGTACTTC. It specifies CASSDIRVEQYF.